The 22 T cell receptor beta chains below were found in one sample sequenced in a study of T cells in Graves' hyperthyroidism and ophthalmopathy. It was RNA transcripts that yielded the amplified TCR beta CDR3 regions. With the HTBI primer set, the TCR CDR3 went through a first round of RT-PCR. TCRdb re-analysed the multiplex PCR reads in MiXCR, keeping a single row per CDR3 protein. The sample holds 350,000 to 400,000 distinct CDR3 sequences; approximately 20% are singletons and the top ten take 3% to 4.5%. Sample: blood. These receptors all stem from a woman younger than 35 with Graves' hyperthyroidism.

This clonotype was seen ten or more times. V gene TRBV6-2 or TRBV6-3 combines with J gene TRBJ2-7; either TRBD1 or TRBD2 may fit D (5 bases each). The CDR3 runs to 18 residues. Deletions cut 2 bases from V and 4 bases from J, with 24 bases between. Germline V gene sequence: CDR1 MNHEY, CDR2 SVGEGT. Here the CDR3 DNA reads TGTGCCAGCAGTTACCAGTGGGAGCTCTTTGGGCAGGGATACGAGCAGTACTTC. Amino acid sequence: CASSYQWELFGQGYEQYF.

This clonotype has just one count. The V gene is TRBV19, the J gene TRBJ2-2, with 8 bases that match TRBD1. This CDR3 has 20 residues. Germline CDR1 and CDR2: LNHDA and SQIVND (reference sequence). J gave up 4 bases and V 3 bases, and 19 bases lay outside the gene matches. The CDR3 DNA is TGTGCCAGTAGTATGGCGCCTGCGGGGACAGGTTTTTGGGCCACCGGGGAGCTGTTTTTT. Its translation: CASSMAPAGTGFWATGELFF.

This sequence joins TRBV6-2 or TRBV6-3 and TRBJ2-5; 9 bases align to TRBD2. The CDR3 is 15 amino acids. Germline V gene lookup returns CDR1 MNHEY and CDR2 SVGEGT. The trim removed 0 bases at V and 5 bases at J, leaving 4 bases unmatched. The CDR3 DNA sequence: TGTGCCAGCAGTTACTCGAGGAGCGGGAGGGAGACCCAGTACTTC. It encodes CASSYSRSGRETQYF.

This clonotype showed up many times. The V gene is TRBV11-1, the J gene TRBJ1-1; 7 bases line up with TRBD1. The CDR3 loop spans 16 amino acids. CDR1 and CDR2 (germline): SGHAT, FQDESV (reference sequence). The V segment lost 7 bases and the J segment 1 base; nucleotides outside the gene matches: 12. CDR3 sequence: CASTRDSSFANTEAFF. DNA for the CDR3: TGTGCCAGCACGCGGGACAGTTCCTTCGCGAACACTGAAGCTTTCTTT.

This sequence joins TRBV5-1 and TRBJ1-3; D remains ambiguous. The CDR3 has 19 amino acids. Germline lookup yields CDR1 SGHRS and CDR2 YFSETQ. V was trimmed by 0 bases and J by 0 bases, leaving 19 bases between them. The chain's CDR3 is CASSLVSQDHHLSGNTIYF. DNA of the CDR3: TGCGCCAGCAGCTTGGTAAGCCAGGACCACCACCTCTCTGGAAACACCATATATTTT.

This clonotype was seen repeatedly, ten times or more. The V gene is TRBV29-1, the J gene TRBJ1-1; D gene uncertain. This CDR3 is built from 11 residues. V shed 4 bases and J shed 5 bases, with 8 bases lying between them. Germline CDR1 SQVTM, CDR2 ANQGSEA. Here the CDR3 reads CSVGSGTEAFF. The CDR3 bases are TGCAGCGTTGGTTCCGGAACTGAAGCTTTCTTT. Together with reference TRBV29-1 and TRBJ1-1, the CDR3 gives the full variable domain: SAVISQKPSRDICQRGTSLTIQCQVDSQVTMMFWYRQQPGQSLTLIATANQGSEATYESGFVIDKFPISRPNLTFSTLTVSNMSPEDSSIYLCSVGSGTEAFFGQGTRLTVV.

About this clonotype itself: A much larger clone sits a single nucleotide away, making a read error possible. The chain recombines TRBV7-2 with TRBJ2-2, with 8 bases matching TRBD2. The CDR3 has 15 amino acids. The germline V gene encodes CDR1 SGHTA and CDR2 FQGNSA. CDR3 sequence: CASSLGGGNTGELLF. Written as DNA, the CDR3 is TGTGCCAGCAGCTTAGGCGGGGGGAACACCGGGGAGCTGCTTTTT.

This clonotype has a handful of counts. The chain employs TRBV20-1 and TRBJ2-5; 8 bases map to TRBD2. The germline V gene encodes CDR1 DFQATT and CDR2 SNEGSKA (reference sequence). The CDR3 consists of 15 residues. Trimming cost V 0 bases and J 5 bases; bases outside gene matches: 8. DNA for the CDR3: TGCAGTGCTAGAGATGCCGGGGGGGCCGCCGAGACCCAGTACTTC. As protein: CSARDAGGAAETQYF.

This clonotype was counted at least ten times. The chain combines TRBV27 with TRBJ1-5; D not certain. Trimming took 4 bases from V and 11 from J, leaving 15 bases between them. The germline V gene has CDR1 MNHEY and CDR2 SMNVEV (reference sequence). The CDR3 runs 13 residues. CDR3 in amino acids: CASSSRYNRAQHF. The CDR3, as DNA: TGTGCCAGCAGTTCCCGATACAATCGGGCCCAGCATTTT.

This clonotype has at least ten counts. The V call is TRBV7-8, the J call TRBJ1-2; 9 positions match TRBD1. J was trimmed by 5 bases and V by 4 bases; bases with no gene match: 11. Per germline, CDR1 SGHVS and CDR2 FQNEAQ. CDR3 length equals 16 residues. DNA of the CDR3: TGTGCCAGCAGCTCGTCCATAGGGACAGGGCGGTATGGCTACACCTTC. Its translation: CASSSSIGTGRYGYTF.

Concerning this clonotype: It may be a read error: a sequence one base away is much more abundant. The rearrangement links TRBV3-1 to TRBJ1-1; D unresolved. This CDR3 has 12 residues. Per the germline V gene, CDR1 is LGHDT and CDR2 is YNNKEL (reference sequence). CDR3 nucleotide sequence: TGTTCCAGCAGCGAGATATTCTCTGAAGCTTTCTTT. Its protein is CSSSEIFSEAFF.

This clonotype was seen only a few times. The rearrangement links TRBV3-1 to TRBJ1-1; weak D call: TRBD1 (6 bases). The germline V gene has CDR1 LGHDT and CDR2 YNNKEL (reference sequence). The CDR3 runs 18 residues. V was shortened by 0 bases and J by 3 bases, with 20 bases between the two germline ends. CDR3: CASSQDGRWGQEYTEAFF. Here the CDR3 DNA reads TGTGCCAGCAGCCAAGATGGCCGGTGGGGGCAGGAATACACTGAAGCTTTCTTT.

This clonotype was seen repeatedly, ten times or more. The chain recombines TRBV4-1 with TRBJ2-7; the match to TRBD1 covers 7 bases. The CDR3 totals 15 residues. Per germline, CDR1 MGHRA and CDR2 YSYEKL. The junction had 10 bases not matched to a gene; V was cut back by 4 bases and J by 4 bases. CDR3 region: CASSPIRGGLYEQYF. The CDR3 DNA sequence: TGCGCCAGCAGCCCAATTCGAGGGGGCCTTTACGAGCAGTACTTC.

This clonotype has at least ten counts. The chain carries TRBV7-6 and TRBJ2-7, with TRBD2 matching 7 bases. The CDR3 totals 14 residues. The V gene's germline CDR1 is SGHVS and CDR2 FNYEAQ. V dropped 1 base and J dropped 7; count of bases not matched to a gene: 7. This CDR3 is CASSLGAGAREQYF. The CDR3 DNA sequence: TGTGCCAGCAGCTTAGGGGCGGGAGCCAGGGAGCAGTACTTC. Complete variable domain (other parts from reference TRBV7-6 and TRBJ2-7): GAGVSQSPRYKVTKRGQDVALRCDPISGHVSLYWYRQALGQGPEFLTYFNYEAQQDKSGLPNDRFSAERPEGSISTLTIQRTEQRDSAMYRCASSLGAGAREQYFGPGTRLTVT.

This clonotype was seen ten or more times. The V gene is TRBV30, the J gene TRBJ1-1, with 9 bases that match TRBD1. The J segment lost 11 bases and the V segment lost 7 bases, leaving 11 bases of the junction unmatched. CDR1 and CDR2 from the germline V gene are GTSNPN and SVGIG (reference sequence). CDR3 length equals 12 residues. The CDR3, as DNA: TGTGCCTACGGGGGGGACAGGGTGGCCGCTTTCTTT. Protein product: CAYGGDRVAAFF.

This clonotype was seen at least ten times. The chain combines TRBV4-2 with TRBJ2-5, with D uncertain. The CDR3 loop spans 14 amino acids. V dropped 1 base and J dropped 5 bases, with 11 bases sitting between them. Germline V gene lookup returns CDR1 LGHNA and CDR2 YNFKEQ. The CDR3 DNA sequence: TGTGCCAGCAGCCAAGGGGCCGAGGTGGAGACCCAGTACTTC. It encodes CASSQGAEVETQYF.

The CDR3 here is CASSLGGVVTIYF. DNA for the CDR3: TGTGCCAGCAGTTTGGGAGGGGTAGTCACCATATATTTT. V usage is TRBV12-3 or TRBV12-4 and J usage is TRBJ1-3; a possible D gene is TRBD1 (5 bases). The CDR3 is 13 residues long. Deletions cut 3 bases from V and 9 bases from J, with 12 bases between.

This clonotype was detected many times. The chain links TRBV11-3 to TRBJ2-5; D unresolved. Germline V gives CDR1 SGHNT, CDR2 YENEEA. The CDR3 consists of 12 residues. V lost 1 base to trimming and J lost 11 bases, with 11 bases between them. The CDR3 loop reads CASSLGWRAQYF. CDR3 bases: TGTGCCAGCAGCTTAGGATGGCGTGCTCAGTACTTC.

This clonotype was counted many times. The CDR3 here is CASSSDPGQGTVEETQYF. The CDR3 DNA follows: TGTGCCAGCAGTTCTGACCCGGGACAGGGAACAGTGGAAGAGACCCAGTACTTC. The chain couples TRBV28 to TRBJ2-5, with 9 bases fitting TRBD1. V shed 4 bases, J shed 3 bases, and the junction held 15 bases outside the gene matches. Germline values: CDR1 MDHEN, CDR2 SYDVKM. The CDR3 covers 18 residues.

This chain uses TRBV5-1 with TRBJ1-1; weak D call: TRBD1 (6 bases). Germline-derived CDR1 and CDR2 are SGHRS and YFSETQ. The CDR3 consists of 14 residues. Trimming removed 4 bases at V and 4 bases at J, with 14 bases between. The CDR3 loop is CASSPLRGGTEAFF. The DNA of the CDR3 is TGCGCCAGCAGCCCCCTGAGGGGGGGCACTGAAGCTTTCTTT.

Ten or more counts support this clonotype. V is TRBV20-1 and J is TRBJ2-5; D perhaps matches TRBD2 (5 bases). The CDR3 length is 13 residues. V gave up 0 bases and J gave up 7 bases, with 12 bases separating them. Germline CDR1 reads DFQATT; CDR2 reads SNEGSKA (reference sequence). The CDR3 region has the DNA TGCAGTGCTAGAGAAGGAAGACGGGGGACCCAGTACTTC. This sequence encodes CSAREGRRGTQYF.

This clonotype was detected many times. This chain uses TRBV27 with TRBJ2-5; D is undetermined. This CDR3 has 13 residues. Trimming pared 4 bases from V and 3 bases from J, leaving 9 bases between. Germline assignment: CDR1 MNHEY and CDR2 SMNVEV (reference sequence). The CDR3 sequence is CASSSLWEETQYF. DNA of the CDR3: TGTGCCAGCAGTTCACTATGGGAAGAGACCCAGTACTTC.